This paragraph covers one TCR beta chain sequence. These data originate in a study of blood T cell repertoires in COVID-19. The CDR3 spans 14 residues. Germline V CDR1 and CDR2: MDHEN, SYDVKM. V was pared by 6 bases and J by 6 bases, with 9 bases of the junction left unmatched. Cohort placement rested on clinical history that participants reported themselves. In the 2 weeks before study entry, exposed participants met a COVID-19 case, which was PCR-confirmed or clinician-diagnosed. TCRdb keeps only in-frame clones here, not all; method: immunoSEQ multiplex PCR. The sample gives some 320,000 clones, 89% of which show up once; 2.9% is in the top ten.

The gene calls are TRBV28 and TRBJ2-7; 9 bases are a match to TRBD1. Material: PBMCs or T cells enriched from blood (not recorded which). The TCR sequence derives from a woman aged 45 to 65 who had been exposed to COVID-19. CDR3 loop: CASRSGTGLGEQYF. In DNA form, the CDR3 reads TGTGCCAGCAGGTCCGGGACAGGGCTTGGCGAGCAGTACTTC.